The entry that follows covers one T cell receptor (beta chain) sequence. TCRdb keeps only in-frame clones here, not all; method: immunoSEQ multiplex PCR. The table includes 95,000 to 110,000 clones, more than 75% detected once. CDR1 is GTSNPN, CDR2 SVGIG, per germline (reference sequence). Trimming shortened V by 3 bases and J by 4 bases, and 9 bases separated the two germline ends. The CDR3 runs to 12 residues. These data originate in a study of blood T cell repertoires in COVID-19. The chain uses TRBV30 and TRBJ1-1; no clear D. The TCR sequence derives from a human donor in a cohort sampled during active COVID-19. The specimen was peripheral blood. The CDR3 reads CAWRIGSTEAFF. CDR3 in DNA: TGTGCCTGGAGAATCGGGAGCACTGAAGCTTTCTTT.